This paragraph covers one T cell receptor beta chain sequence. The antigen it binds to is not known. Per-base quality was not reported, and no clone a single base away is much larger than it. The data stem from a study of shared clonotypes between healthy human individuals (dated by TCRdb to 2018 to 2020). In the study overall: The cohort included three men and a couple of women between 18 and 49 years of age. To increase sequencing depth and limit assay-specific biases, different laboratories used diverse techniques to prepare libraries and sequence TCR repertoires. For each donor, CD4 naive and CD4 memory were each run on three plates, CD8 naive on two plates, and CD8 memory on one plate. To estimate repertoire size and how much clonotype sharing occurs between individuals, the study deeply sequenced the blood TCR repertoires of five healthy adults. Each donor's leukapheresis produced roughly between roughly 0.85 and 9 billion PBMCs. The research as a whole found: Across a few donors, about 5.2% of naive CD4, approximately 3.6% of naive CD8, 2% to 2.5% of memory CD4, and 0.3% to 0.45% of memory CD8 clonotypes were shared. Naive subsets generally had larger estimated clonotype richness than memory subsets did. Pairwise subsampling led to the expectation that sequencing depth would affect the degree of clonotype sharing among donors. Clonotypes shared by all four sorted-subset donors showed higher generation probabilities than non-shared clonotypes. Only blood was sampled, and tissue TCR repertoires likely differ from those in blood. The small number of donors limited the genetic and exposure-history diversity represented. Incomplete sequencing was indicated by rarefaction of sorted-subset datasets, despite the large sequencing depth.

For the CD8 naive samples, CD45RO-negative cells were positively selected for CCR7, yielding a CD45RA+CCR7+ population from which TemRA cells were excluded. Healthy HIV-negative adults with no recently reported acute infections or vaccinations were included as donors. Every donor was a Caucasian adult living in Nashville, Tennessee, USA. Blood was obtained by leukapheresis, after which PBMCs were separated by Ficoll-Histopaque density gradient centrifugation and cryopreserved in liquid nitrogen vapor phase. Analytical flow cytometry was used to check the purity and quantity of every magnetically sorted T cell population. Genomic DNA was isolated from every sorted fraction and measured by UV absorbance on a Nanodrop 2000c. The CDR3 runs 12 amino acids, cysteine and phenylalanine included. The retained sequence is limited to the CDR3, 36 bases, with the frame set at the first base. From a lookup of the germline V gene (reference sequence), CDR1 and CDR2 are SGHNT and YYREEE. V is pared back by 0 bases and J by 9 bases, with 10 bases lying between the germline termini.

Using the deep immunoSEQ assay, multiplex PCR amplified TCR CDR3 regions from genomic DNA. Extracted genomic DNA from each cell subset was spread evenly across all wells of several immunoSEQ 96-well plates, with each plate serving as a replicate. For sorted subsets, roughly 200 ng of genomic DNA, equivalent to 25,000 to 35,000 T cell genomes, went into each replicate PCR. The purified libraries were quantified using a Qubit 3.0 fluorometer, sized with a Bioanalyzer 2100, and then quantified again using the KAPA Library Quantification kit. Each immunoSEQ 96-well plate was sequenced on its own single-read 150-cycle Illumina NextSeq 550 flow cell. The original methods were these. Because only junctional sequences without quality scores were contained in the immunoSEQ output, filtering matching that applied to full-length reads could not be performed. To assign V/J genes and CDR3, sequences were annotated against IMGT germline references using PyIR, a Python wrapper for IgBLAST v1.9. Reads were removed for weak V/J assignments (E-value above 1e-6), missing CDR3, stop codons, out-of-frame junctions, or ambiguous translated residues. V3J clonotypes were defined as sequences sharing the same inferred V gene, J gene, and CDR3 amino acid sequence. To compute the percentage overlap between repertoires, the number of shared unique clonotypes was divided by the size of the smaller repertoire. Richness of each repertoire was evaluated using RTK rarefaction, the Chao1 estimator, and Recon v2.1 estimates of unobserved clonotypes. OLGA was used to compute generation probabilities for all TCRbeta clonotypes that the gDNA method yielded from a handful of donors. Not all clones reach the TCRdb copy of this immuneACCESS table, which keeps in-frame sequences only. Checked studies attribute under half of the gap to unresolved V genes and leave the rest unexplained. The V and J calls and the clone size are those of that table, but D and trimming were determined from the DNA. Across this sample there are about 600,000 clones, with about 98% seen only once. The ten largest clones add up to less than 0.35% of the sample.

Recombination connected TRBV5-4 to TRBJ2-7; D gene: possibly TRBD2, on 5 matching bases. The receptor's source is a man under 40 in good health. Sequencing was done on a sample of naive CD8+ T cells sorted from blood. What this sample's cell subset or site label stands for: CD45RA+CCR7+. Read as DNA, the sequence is TGTGCCAGCAGCTTGGGAGGGAACGGGCAGTACTTC. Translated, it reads CASSLGGNGQYF.